The rows below give T cell receptor beta chains drawn from one sample of a study of CD8 T cells in Susac syndrome. TCRdb ran MiXCR on the immunoSEQ multiplex PCR reads and lists one entry per CDR3 protein. The sample contains 150,000 to 200,000 distinct CDR3 sequences, approximately 92% of which appear only once. The sample consisted of CD4+ T cells from PBMCs. Source of these receptors: a human donor in good health. The CDR3 runs from the conserved cysteine through the conserved F or W. D genes are given only for firm matches. Clone size is shown for a subset of rows, as once, few, many or a class of expanded clone.

>once|TRBJ1-6|TRBV19|TRBD1
CASSPTFRDRGTPLHF
TGTGCCAGTAGTCCAACATTCCGGGACAGGGGTACACCCCTCCACTTT
>NA|TRBJ2-6|TRBV5-8|TRBD1
CASSRDRGDGANVLTF
TGTGCCAGCAGCAGGGACAGGGGTGATGGGGCCAACGTCCTGACTTTC
>NA|TRBJ1-3|TRBV6-6|NA
CASSSDRPTIYF
TGTGCCAGCAGTTCAGACAGACCCACCATATATTTT
>NA|TRBJ2-1|TRBV7-2|TRBD2
CASSLRLAGGNDEQFF
TGTGCCAGCAGCCTCCGACTAGCGGGGGGCAACGATGAGCAGTTCTTC
>NA|TRBJ2-7|TRBV5-1|NA
CASSVAVPISSSYEQYF
TGCGCCAGCAGCGTGGCCGTCCCAATATCATCTTCCTACGAGCAGTACTTC
>once|TRBJ2-7|TRBV6-5|TRBD1
CASSYTRDRFYEQYF
TGTGCCAGCAGTTACACCCGGGACAGGTTCTACGAGCAGTACTTC
>once|TRBJ2-5|TRBV5-4|TRBD1
CASSLTQGARETQYF
TGTGCCAGCAGCCTAACCCAGGGGGCTCGGGAGACCCAGTACTTC
>NA|TRBJ2-3|TRBV28|TRBD2
CASSSPAGRADTQYF
TGTGCCAGCAGTTCTCCAGCGGGGCGAGCAGATACGCAGTATTTT
>once|TRBJ1-1|TRBV20-1|TRBD1
CSARGQGSRLGEAFF
TGCAGTGCTAGAGGACAGGGGTCTCGCTTGGGTGAAGCTTTCTTT
>NA|TRBJ1-1|TRBV7-2|NA
CASSPWEGSTEAFF
TGTGCCAGCAGCCCCTGGGAGGGAAGTACTGAAGCTTTCTTT
>NA|TRBJ2-7|TRBV6-1|NA
CASSVLSLGDEQYF
TGTGCCAGCAGTGTGCTGTCTTTGGGGGACGAGCAGTACTTC
>NA|TRBJ1-2|TRBV5-6|TRBD1
CASSLGTGVDGYTF
TGTGCCAGCAGCTTAGGGACAGGGGTCGATGGCTACACCTTC
>NA|TRBJ2-5|TRBV20-1|TRBD2
CSASETSGGVETQYF
TGCAGTGCTAGTGAGACTAGCGGGGGGGTCGAGACCCAGTACTTC
>NA|TRBJ1-1|TRBV5-1|NA
CASSLGQTPEAFF
TGCGCCAGCAGCTTGGGGCAAACCCCTGAAGCTTTCTTT
>NA|TRBJ1-5|TRBV27|NA
CASSLSYPRPQHF
TGTGCCAGCAGTTTATCTTATCCCAGACCCCAGCATTTT
>NA|TRBJ2-5|TRBV20-1|TRBD1
CSGRKGAQETQYF
TGCAGCGGTCGTAAGGGGGCCCAAGAGACCCAGTACTTC
>NA|TRBJ1-2|TRBV29-1|NA
CSGRTGNYGYTF
TGCAGCGGCCGGACGGGGAACTATGGCTACACCTTC
>NA|TRBJ2-5|TRBV11-2|NA
CASSLGQQQETQYF
TGTGCCAGCAGCTTAGGACAGCAGCAAGAGACCCAGTACTTC
>NA|TRBJ1-6|TRBV25-1|NA
CASSEPPGSSYNSPLHF
TGTGCCAGCAGTGAACCCCCCGGGAGCTCCTATAATTCACCCCTCCACTTT
>NA|TRBJ1-2|TRBV6-6|TRBD1
CASREQGAAGYTF
TGTGCCAGCAGGGAACAGGGGGCGGCTGGCTACACCTTC
>NA|TRBJ1-2|TRBV19|TRBD1
CASSTTTGGVGYTF
TGTGCCAGTAGTACCACGACAGGGGGCGTTGGCTACACCTTC
>NA|TRBJ2-6|TRBV15|NA
CATSRQGWRANVLTF
TGTGCCACCAGCAGACAGGGCTGGCGGGCCAACGTCCTGACTTTC
>NA|TRBJ1-3|TRBV29-1|NA
CSTLGPDVSGNTIYF
TGCAGCACCTTGGGGCCCGATGTCTCTGGAAACACCATATATTTT
>NA|TRBJ1-2|TRBV9|NA
CASSPMEGGRLYGYTF
TGTGCCAGCAGCCCCATGGAGGGGGGGAGGCTATACGGCTACACCTTC
>NA|TRBJ1-3|TRBV5-1|NA
CASSLEVPSGNTIYF
TGCGCCAGCAGCTTGGAGGTGCCCTCTGGAAACACCATATATTTT
>NA|TRBJ2-3|TRBV7-3|TRBD2
CASSFGGFTDTQYF
TGTGCCAGCAGCTTCGGGGGGTTCACAGATACGCAGTATTTT
>NA|TRBJ2-3|TRBV6-6|NA
CASNPAGTDTQYF
TGTGCCAGCAACCCCGCGGGCACAGATACGCAGTATTTT
>NA|TRBJ2-1|TRBV4-2|NA
CASSPSVSSYNEQFF
TGTGCCAGCAGCCCTAGCGTGAGCTCCTACAATGAGCAGTTCTTC
>NA|TRBJ1-5|TRBV9|NA
CASSVGQTDQPQHF
TGTGCCAGCAGCGTAGGGCAGACCGATCAGCCCCAGCATTTT